This T cell receptor (beta chain) was captured by sequencing in a study of cytomegalovirus exposure and HLA in healthy donors. General observations from the study: Later analysis showed TCR association rates varying by HLA locus, highest for DRB1 and lowest for HLA-C.

Healthy bone marrow donors supplied every sample. Concerning this clone: Its specificity is unknown.

A multiplex PCR was run with 60 Vbeta primers and 13 Jbeta primers. Profiled with immunoSEQ multiplex PCR; TCRdb holds only in-frame clones, not every one. This table has 74,000 or so clones, about 71% appearing once. The source is a woman aged 35 to 49 in good health and CMV-seronegative. Input material: PBMCs.

In DNA, the CDR3 is TGTGCCAGCAGCTTGGCCGGGGGGGTGATTTCCGCACCGAACTATGGCTACACCTTC. It yields the protein CASSLAGGVISAPNYGYTF. The V call is TRBV5-6, the J call TRBJ1-2, with D perhaps matching TRBD1 (5 bases). Germline V gene lookup returns CDR1 SGHDT and CDR2 YYEEEE. The V end lost 0 bases, the J end lost 2 bases, and 23 bases lay between the germline ends. The CDR3 length is 19 residues.